This T cell receptor (beta chain) was documented in a study of Ad26.COV2.S vaccination and SARS-CoV-2 variants. The overall study: In the study, Ad26.COV2.S was injected intramuscularly once, or twice 56 days apart. Study-wide points: Measurement of non-spike TCR breadth gave similar results in vaccine and placebo recipients. Spike-specific TCR breadth ran higher among vaccine recipients than placebo recipients.

This clone was counted only a few times. The antigen is not known. Sequencing used immunoSEQ multiplex PCR; TCRdb keeps in-frame clones, though not all of them. The repertoire holds hundreds of thousands of clones, with roughly 86% as singletons. Treatment of the sample: 19 received Ad26.COV2.S at low or high dose, single or two shots; about 5 received placebo; per-sample allocation not given. Repertoires come from day 63 after the first vaccine or placebo injection. At a Boston site, the person donating was an adult of 18-55 years. Trimming removed 7 bases from V and 7 bases from J; junction bases left unmatched: 10. The CDR3 runs to 14 residues. The germline CDR1 and CDR2 sequences are SGHRS and YFSETQ.

This sample comprised peripheral blood, obtained in a trial of Ad26.COV2.S vaccine versus placebo. The receptor was isolated from a person between 18 and 59 years old who received the Ad26.COV2.S COVID-19 vaccine or a placebo. The chain uses TRBV5-1 and TRBJ1-5; TRBD1 agrees at 8 bases. DNA of the CDR3: TGCGCCAGCGCGATTGGGACAGGCGGGCAGCCCCAGCATTTT. It codes for CASAIGTGGQPQHF.